The 12 T cell receptor beta chains below were found in one sample sequenced in a study of cytomegalovirus exposure and HLA in healthy donors. PCR employed 60 Vbeta and 13 Jbeta primers. Data came from immunoSEQ multiplex PCR; TCRdb stores just in-frame clones and leaves some out. Among more than 90,000 clones listed, about four fifths were seen once. Sequencing input: PBMCs. Receptor source: a woman younger than 30 in good health and CMV-seropositive.

The chain couples TRBV6-6 to TRBJ2-5, with 11 nucleotides matching TRBD2. This CDR3 is built from 16 residues. Unmatched junction bases numbered 2, after V lost 0 bases and J lost 2 bases. CDR1 and CDR2 (germline): MNHNY, SVGAGI (reference sequence). CDR3 loop: CASSYSSSGRQETQYF. Here the CDR3 DNA reads TGTGCCAGCAGTTACTCGTCTAGCGGGAGGCAAGAGACCCAGTACTTC.

This chain joins TRBV5-1 and TRBJ2-7, with 10 bases matching TRBD2. Germline V gene data show CDR1 as SGHRS and CDR2 as YFSETQ. After removal of 3 bases from V and 3 bases from J, the junction contained 9 bases not matched to a gene. The CDR3 is 16 residues long. CDR3 loop: CASSSSGLANNYEQYF. DNA of the CDR3: TGCGCCAGCAGCTCGTCGGGACTAGCGAACAACTACGAGCAGTACTTC.

This chain links TRBV2 with TRBJ2-7; a possible D gene is TRBD1 (5 bases). The CDR3 is 13 residues long. Germline loops: CDR1 SNHLY, CDR2 FYNNEI. V gave up 5 bases and J gave up 6 bases, with 14 bases separating them. The chain's CDR3 is CASSTGAGTEQYF. In DNA, the CDR3 is TGTGCCAGCAGTACAGGCGCAGGAACCGAGCAGTACTTC.

The genes are TRBV7-2 and TRBJ1-2; D is uncertain. CDR1 is SGHTA, CDR2 FQGNSA, per germline. The CDR3 sequence is 15 residues long. The V and J ends lost 5 bases and 0 bases respectively, with 13 bases between them. The CDR3 DNA follows: TGTGCCAGCAGCCAGGCGGGTTGGACTAACTATGGCTACACCTTC. This sequence encodes CASSQAGWTNYGYTF.

V gene TRBV5-6 combines with J gene TRBJ2-5, with no clear D. Trimming removed 0 bases from V and 5 bases from J, with 8 bases in between. CDR1 and CDR2 (germline): SGHDT, YYEEEE. The CDR3 runs to 13 residues. CDR3 DNA sequence: TGTGCCAGCAGCTTGGCCCTGGAGGAGACCCAGTACTTC. This translates into CASSLALEETQYF.

The chain carries TRBV5-1 and TRBJ2-5, with 10 bases that match TRBD2. Losses at the gene ends were 4 bases for V and 9 bases for J; bases not matched to a gene: 18. The CDR3 is 17 residues long. Germline CDR1 is SGHRS and CDR2 is YFSETQ. This CDR3 is CASSLGPSGRAQEAQYF. DNA of the CDR3: TGCGCCAGCAGCCTAGGCCCCAGCGGGAGGGCCCAGGAGGCCCAGTACTTC.

The chain recombines TRBV9 with TRBJ2-1, with a tentative D call TRBD2 (6 bases). Germline V lookup: CDR1 SGDLS, CDR2 YYNGEE. This CDR3 is built from 19 residues. Trimming shortened V by 0 bases and J by 0 bases, and 19 bases separated the two germline ends. CDR3 protein: CASSVGLGGVLSSYNEQFF. The CDR3 nucleotides read TGTGCCAGCAGCGTAGGGCTCGGCGGGGTTTTAAGCTCCTACAATGAGCAGTTCTTC.

The chain uses TRBV28 and TRBJ2-3; 10 bases fit TRBD2. The CDR3 contains 17 residues. V lost 3 bases and J lost 2; bases outside the gene matches: 8. Germline V lookup: CDR1 MDHEN, CDR2 SYDVKM. This CDR3 reads CASSLVRGLATTDTQYF. In nucleotides, the CDR3 is TGTGCCAGCAGTTTGGTACGGGGACTAGCGACCACAGATACGCAGTATTTT.

The J gene is TRBJ2-7, the V gene TRBV6-5; D unclear. This CDR3 contains 12 residues. V lost 7 bases and J 4 bases, leaving 11 bases between the germline ends. Germline V gives CDR1 MNHEY, CDR2 SVGAGI. The CDR3 loop reads CASTSTLYEQYF. The CDR3 bases are TGTGCCAGCACCTCAACTCTTTACGAGCAGTACTTC.

The chain carries TRBV9 and TRBJ2-1; 15 nucleotides line up with TRBD2. V was clipped by 2 bases and J by 10 bases; unmatched bases: 10. This CDR3 contains 17 residues. CDR1 is SGDLS, CDR2 YYNGEE, per germline. Here the CDR3 DNA reads TGTGCCAGCAGCGTCGGGACTAGCGGGAGGAGGGGGGGGGAGCAGTTCTTC. Translation gives CASSVGTSGRRGGEQFF.

This rearrangement joins TRBV4-1 to TRBJ2-3, with 9 bases fitting TRBD2. The CDR3 runs 19 residues. Germline assignment: CDR1 MGHRA and CDR2 YSYEKL. The V segment lost 1 base and the J segment 4 bases; nucleotides outside the gene matches: 15. Here the CDR3 DNA reads TGCGCCAGCAGCCAAGGTTGGAGCGGGAGGCGGGGTCAGGCAGATACGCAGTATTTT. It encodes CASSQGWSGRRGQADTQYF.

The rearrangement links TRBV7-2 to TRBJ2-5, with TRBD2 matching over 8 bases. The CDR3 is 15 residues long. J gave up 9 bases and V 6 bases, and 15 bases lay outside the gene matches. Germline V lookup: CDR1 SGHTA, CDR2 FQGNSA. CDR3 bases: TGTGCCAGCAGTTCTACTAGCGGTCCCCGGGGGGCCCAGTACTTC. It yields the protein CASSSTSGPRGAQYF.